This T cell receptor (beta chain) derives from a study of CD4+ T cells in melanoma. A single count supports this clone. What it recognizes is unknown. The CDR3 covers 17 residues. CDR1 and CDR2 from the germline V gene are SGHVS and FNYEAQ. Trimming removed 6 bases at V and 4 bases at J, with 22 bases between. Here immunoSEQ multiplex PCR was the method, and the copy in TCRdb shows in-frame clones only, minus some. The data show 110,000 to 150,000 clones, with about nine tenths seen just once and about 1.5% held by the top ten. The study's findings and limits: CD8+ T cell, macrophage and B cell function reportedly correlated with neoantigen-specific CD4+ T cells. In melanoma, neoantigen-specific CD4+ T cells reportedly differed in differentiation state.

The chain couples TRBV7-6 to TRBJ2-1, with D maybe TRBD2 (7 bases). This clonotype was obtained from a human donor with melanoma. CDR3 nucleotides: TGTGCCAGCAGTCTCTCCCGGGGGGCTCACCTATACAATGAGCAGTTCTTC. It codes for CASSLSRGAHLYNEQFF.